These 17 T cell receptor beta chains came from one sample sequenced in a study of chemoradiotherapy in HPV16-positive cancers. The table came from immunoSEQ multiplex PCR; TCRdb's copy has only in-frame clones and leaves some out. The sample carries roughly 39,000 clones, about 77% recorded once. The source material was blood, sampled from a patient who underwent chemoradiotherapy. The origin of the receptors is a human donor with HPV-associated anogenital cancer.

This clone has more than one count but fewer than ten. J is TRBJ2-3 and V is TRBV7-2, with D possibly being TRBD1 (5 bases). Looked up from germline, CDR1 is SGHTA and CDR2 is FQGNSA. Trimming took 0 bases from V and 6 from J, leaving 7 bases between them. CDR3 size: 13 residues. CDR3 sequence: CASSLAAGDTQYF. The CDR3 nucleotides read TGTGCCAGCAGCTTAGCGGCAGGGGATACGCAGTATTTT. Filled out from reference TRBV7-2 and TRBJ2-3, the complete variable domain reads GAGVSQSPSNKVTEKGKDVELRCDPISGHTALYWYRQSLGQGLEFLIYFQGNSAPDKSGLPSDRFSAERTGGSVSTLTIQRTQQEDSAVYLCASSLAAGDTQYFGPGTRLTVL.

The chain couples TRBV6-5 to TRBJ2-5; 7 positions agree with TRBD1. The CDR3 contains 16 residues. Germline lookup yields CDR1 MNHEY and CDR2 SVGAGI. Trimming at V came to 0 bases and at J to 2 bases, leaving 6 bases not matched to a gene. CDR3 sequence (DNA): TGTGCCAGCAGTTACTCGGGACGGGACAGTCAAGAGACCCAGTACTTC. Amino acid sequence: CASSYSGRDSQETQYF.

This clone was seen more than once but under ten times. V gene TRBV6-4 combines with J gene TRBJ1-1; no clear D gene. Germline assignment: CDR1 MRHNA and CDR2 SNTAGT. V was trimmed by 2 bases and J by 1 base, leaving 5 bases between them. This CDR3 spans 13 amino acids. CDR3 sequence reads: CASSDQPNTEAFF. In DNA form, the CDR3 reads TGTGCCAGCAGTGACCAACCGAACACTGAAGCTTTCTTT.

This rearrangement joins TRBV5-1 to TRBJ2-1, with 9 bases fitting TRBD1. CDR1 and CDR2 (germline): SGHRS, YFSETQ. V lost 4 bases and J lost 4; bases outside the gene matches: 9. The CDR3 is made up of 16 amino acids. CDR3 amino acids: CASSPSDRGGYNEQFF. In nucleotides, the CDR3 is TGCGCCAGCAGCCCAAGCGACAGGGGGGGATACAATGAGCAGTTCTTC.

This chain connects TRBV6-6 to TRBJ1-1, with D possibly being TRBD1 (6 bases). Germline V CDR1 and CDR2: MNHNY, SVGAGI (reference sequence). CDR3 length: 13 residues. The V gene lost 6 bases and the J gene lost 7 bases, with 15 bases spanning the gap. The CDR3 loop is CASRLTGRREAFF. The CDR3, as DNA: TGTGCCAGCAGACTGACAGGAAGGCGTGAAGCTTTCTTT.

The chain combines TRBV13 with TRBJ2-1, with a weak D call TRBD2 (6 bases). The CDR3 totals 15 residues. The germline V gene has CDR1 PRHDT and CDR2 FYEKMQ (reference sequence). V was shortened by 4 bases and J by 8 bases, with 18 bases between the two germline ends. DNA of the CDR3: TGTGCCAGCAGCTCCCACCTCGGCGGGAAGGATGAGCAGTTCTTC. This translates into CASSSHLGGKDEQFF.

This chain uses TRBV7-8 with TRBJ2-1, with TRBD2 identical over 7 bases. V lost 1 base and J lost 10; bases outside the gene matches: 7. CDR1 SGHVS and CDR2 FQNEAQ come from the germline V gene. This CDR3 has 14 residues. The CDR3 sequence: CASSLDGGGWEQFF. In nucleotides, the CDR3 is TGTGCCAGCAGCTTAGATGGGGGGGGTTGGGAGCAGTTCTTC. Filled out from reference TRBV7-8 and TRBJ2-1, the complete variable domain reads GAGVSQSPRYKVAKRGQDVALRCDPISGHVSLFWYQQALGQGPEFLTYFQNEAQLDKSGLPSDRFFAERPEGSVSTLKIQRTQQEDSAVYLCASSLDGGGWEQFFGPGTRLTVL.

In its sample, this clone was seen a few times. The chain carries TRBV19 and TRBJ2-2; 9 bases map to TRBD1. The germline V gene encodes CDR1 LNHDA and CDR2 SQIVND (reference sequence). CDR3 length equals 13 residues. Germline trimming cut 10 bases from V and 5 bases from J; bases unmatched to any gene: 5. CDR3 region: CATNRGRTGELFF. CDR3 DNA sequence: TGTGCCACAAACAGGGGGCGGACCGGGGAGCTGTTTTTT.

The J gene is TRBJ1-5, the V gene TRBV10-1; unclear D gene. The CDR3 contains 12 residues. The ends were cut back, 0 bases at V and 5 bases at J, with 2 bases in the middle. CDR1 is WNHNN, CDR2 SYGVQD, per germline (reference sequence). CDR3 in DNA: TGCGCCAGCAGTGAGTCTGATCAGCCCCAGCATTTT. Translated: CASSESDQPQHF.

This clone has just a few counts. V is TRBV10-1 and J is TRBJ2-1; the D gene is possibly TRBD2 (5 bases). The CDR3 spans 15 residues. V lost 2 bases, J lost 0 bases, and 8 bases lay in between. CDR1 WNHNN and CDR2 SYGVQD come from the germline V gene (reference sequence). The CDR3 region has the DNA TGCGCCAGCAGTGAGGAAGGGAGCTCCTACAATGAGCAGTTCTTC. Its translation: CASSEEGSSYNEQFF.

This clone was found a few times. The chain combines TRBV19 with TRBJ1-1, with D possibly matching TRBD1 (5 bases). CDR1 is LNHDA and CDR2 is SQIVND in the germline V gene (reference sequence). The CDR3 is made up of 15 amino acids. V dropped 8 bases and J dropped 0 bases, with 16 bases sitting between them. The CDR3 DNA reads as TGTGCCAGTTCCCTGCAGGGTTCGATGAACACTGAAGCTTTCTTT. Translating it yields CASSLQGSMNTEAFF.

This clone occurred a few times. The chain has TRBV9 and TRBJ2-1; TRBD2 matches at 9 bases. This CDR3 region has 16 residues. Trimming cost V 0 bases and J 9 bases; bases outside gene matches: 10. Germline V gene data show CDR1 as SGDLS and CDR2 as YYNGEE. In DNA form, the CDR3 reads TGTGCCAGCAGCGTAGCTACAGGACTAGCGTCGGGTGAGCAGTTCTTC. This encodes CASSVATGLASGEQFF.

The CDR3 loop is CASSLTALREETQYF. The CDR3 DNA is TGTGCCAGCAGCTTAACCGCCTTGCGGGAAGAGACCCAGTACTTC. The chain is built from TRBV7-2 and TRBJ2-5; maybe TRBD2 (5 bases). Trimming took off 2 bases at V and 3 bases at J, with 13 bases between the two ends. The CDR3 covers 15 residues. Germline CDR1 SGHTA, CDR2 FQGNSA.

The rearrangement joins TRBV7-8 to TRBJ2-3, with D unresolved. Per germline, CDR1 SGHVS and CDR2 FQNEAQ. This CDR3 region has 11 residues. V lost 1 base and J lost 6, with 2 bases in between. The CDR3 DNA follows: TGTGCCAGCAGCTTAGAGGATACGCAGTATTTT. It encodes CASSLEDTQYF.

In DNA form, the CDR3 reads TGTGCCAGCAGCTTACTCAGCTCTGGAAACACCATATATTTT. Protein sequence: CASSLLSSGNTIYF. This sequence joins TRBV7-2 and TRBJ1-3, with D unclear. Trimming removed 2 bases at V and 0 bases at J, with 5 bases between. This CDR3 is built from 14 residues. Germline CDR1 and CDR2: SGHTA and FQGNSA.

This sequence joins TRBV4-1 and TRBJ2-7; D call uncertain. The CDR3 is 13 residues long. Trimming removed 4 bases at V and 1 base at J, with 8 bases between. Germline-derived CDR1 and CDR2 are MGHRA and YSYEKL. CDR3 protein: CASSPTISYEQYF. CDR3 in DNA: TGCGCCAGCAGCCCCACCATTTCCTACGAGCAGTACTTC.

This clone turned up a few times. The V and J genes are TRBV9 and TRBJ1-6; D ambiguous. CDR1 is SGDLS, CDR2 YYNGEE, per germline. Deletions cut 0 bases from V and 7 bases from J, with 8 bases between. CDR3 length equals 14 residues. In nucleotides, the CDR3 is TGTGCCAGCAGCGTAGGTGGGTCCAATTCACCCCTCCACTTT. This translates into CASSVGGSNSPLHF.